Below are 23 T cell receptor beta chains sequenced from a single sample in a study of OX40 agonist ivuxolimab in advanced cancers. Method: immunoSEQ multiplex PCR; TCRdb's copy keeps in-frame clones and lacks some. The sample yields 90,000 to 100,000 clones, roughly nine tenths seen once. Here the sequenced sample was CD4+ or CD8+ T cells sorted from blood, taken in a trial of the OX40 agonist ivuxolimab. These TCRs come from an adult with an advanced solid tumor such as melanoma, head and neck, liver or kidney cancer.

The chain combines TRBV9 with TRBJ2-2; D call uncertain. The CDR3 runs to 16 residues. Germline V CDR1 and CDR2: SGDLS, YYNGEE. V lost 4 bases to trimming and J lost 5 bases, with 18 bases between them. The CDR3 loop is CASSSGPAFVTGELFF. CDR3 DNA sequence: TGTGCCAGCAGCTCAGGCCCAGCATTTGTTACCGGGGAGCTGTTTTTT.

V usage is TRBV19 and J usage is TRBJ1-2; TRBD1 agrees at 8 bases. Per germline, CDR1 LNHDA and CDR2 SQIVND (reference sequence). With V trimmed by 6 bases and J by 3 bases, 9 bases remained unmatched. CDR3 length: 15 residues. The CDR3 is CASRKDRAFHYGYTF. CDR3 nucleotides: TGTGCCAGTAGAAAGGACAGGGCCTTTCACTATGGCTACACCTTC.

The V gene is TRBV5-1, the J gene TRBJ2-3; 8 bases agree with TRBD1. Germline V gene lookup returns CDR1 SGHRS and CDR2 YFSETQ. Losses at the gene ends were 3 bases for V and 0 bases for J; bases not matched to a gene: 12. The CDR3 spans 18 residues. This CDR3 is CASSSRDRRTLSTDTQYF. The CDR3 region has the DNA TGCGCCAGCAGCTCCCGGGACAGGCGAACCTTAAGCACAGATACGCAGTATTTT.

This clone appeared once. This sequence joins TRBV6-5 and TRBJ2-3; tentative D call: TRBD1 (5 bases). The CDR3 extends over 16 amino acids. Trimming stripped 0 bases from V and 5 bases from J, with 15 bases between. Germline V gene data show CDR1 as MNHEY and CDR2 as SVGAGI. Written as DNA, the CDR3 is TGTGCCAGCAGTTACTCGAGCAGGGTGTTCCGAGATACGCAGTATTTT. It yields the protein CASSYSSRVFRDTQYF.

This clone was detected only once. The chain employs TRBV29-1 and TRBJ2-1; 8 bases line up with TRBD2. Unmatched junction bases numbered 9, after V lost 6 bases and J lost 2 bases. The CDR3 runs to 15 residues. The V gene's germline CDR1 is SQVTM and CDR2 ANQGSEA. In nucleotides, the CDR3 is TGCAGCGTACCGCTGGGTAGCGGGACCTACAATGAGCAGTTCTTC. It translates to CSVPLGSGTYNEQFF.

This clone has only one observation. The DNA of the CDR3 is TGTGCCAGCAGCTCGGGTCTTACCGGGGAGACCCAGTACTTC. Its protein is CASSSGLTGETQYF. The J gene is TRBJ2-5, the V gene TRBV7-2; D is unresolved. The V and J ends lost 4 bases and 5 bases respectively, with 14 bases between them. From germline, CDR1 is SGHTA and CDR2 FQGNSA. This CDR3 comprises 14 residues. Using reference TRBV7-2 and TRBJ2-5 for the parts outside the CDR3, the full variable domain is GAGVSQSPSNKVTEKGKDVELRCDPISGHTALYWYRQSLGQGLEFLIYFQGNSAPDKSGLPSDRFSAERTGGSVSTLTIQRTQQEDSAVYLCASSSGLTGETQYFGPGTRLLVL.

V gene TRBV2 combines with J gene TRBJ2-5, with D perhaps TRBD1 (5 bases). V lost 3 bases and J 4 bases, leaving 9 bases between the germline ends. In germline, CDR1 is SNHLY, CDR2 FYNNEI. CDR3 length: 13 residues. CDR3 nucleotides: TGTGCCAGCAGTGAGACAGTACCAGAGACCCAGTACTTC. Translation: CASSETVPETQYF.

The chain links TRBV27 to TRBJ1-5; D is perhaps TRBD1 (5 bases). The germline gives CDR1 MNHEY, CDR2 SMNVEV (reference sequence). Trimming stripped 10 bases from V and 5 bases from J, with 27 bases between. This CDR3 region has 17 residues. The CDR3: CANTVGDDLAHYQPQHF. CDR3 DNA sequence: TGTGCCAACACCGTTGGGGACGACCTAGCCCACTATCAGCCCCAGCATTTT.

The rearrangement uses TRBV19 and TRBJ1-3; no clear D. CDR1 and CDR2 from the germline V gene are LNHDA and SQIVND (reference sequence). Deletions cut 3 bases from V and 8 bases from J, with 14 bases between. There are 14 residues in the CDR3. The CDR3 loop reads CASSMGILEDTIYF. The CDR3 DNA reads TGTGCCAGTAGTATGGGGATCCTCGAGGACACCATATATTTT. Filled out from reference TRBV19 and TRBJ1-3, the complete variable domain reads DGGITQSPKYLFRKEGQNVTLSCEQNLNHDAMYWYRQDPGQGLRLIYYSQIVNDFQKGDIAEGYSVSREKKESFPLTVTSAQKNPTAFYLCASSMGILEDTIYFGEGSWLTVV.

The chain carries TRBV11-3 and TRBJ2-1, with D unresolved. Germline V CDR1 and CDR2: SGHNT, YENEEA. The CDR3 has 13 amino acids. Trimming removed 1 base from V and 5 bases from J, with 6 bases in between. This chain's CDR3 is CASSLGRDNEQFF. As DNA, the CDR3 is TGTGCCAGCAGCTTAGGCAGAGACAATGAGCAGTTCTTC.

V gene TRBV28 combines with J gene TRBJ1-2, with unresolved D. Germline V gives CDR1 MDHEN, CDR2 SYDVKM. V was cut by 6 bases and J by 0 bases, with 14 bases left in between. This CDR3 has 15 residues. CDR3 in amino acids: CASRGFAAPNYGYTF. The CDR3 DNA reads TGTGCCAGCAGGGGGTTTGCGGCTCCTAACTATGGCTACACCTTC.

The chain has TRBV6-5 and TRBJ2-1; no definite D call. The CDR3 contains 14 residues. V was shortened by 4 bases and J by 1 base, with 8 bases between the two germline ends. The germline gives CDR1 MNHEY, CDR2 SVGAGI. This CDR3 is CASSLGPSYNEQFF. CDR3 DNA: TGTGCCAGCAGTTTAGGGCCGTCCTACAATGAGCAGTTCTTC.

CDR3 amino acids: CASSEQAYSNQPQHF. The DNA of the CDR3 is TGTGCCAGCAGTGAACAGGCATATAGCAATCAGCCCCAGCATTTT. The J gene is TRBJ1-5, the V gene TRBV6-1; no firm D call. CDR3 length: 15 amino acids. Trimming removed 2 bases from V and 0 bases from J, with 8 bases in between. The germline gives CDR1 MNHNS, CDR2 SASEGT.

The rearrangement joins TRBV28 to TRBJ2-7, with D hard to call. Germline V gives CDR1 MDHEN, CDR2 SYDVKM. There are 14 residues in the CDR3. V was pared by 3 bases and J by 4 bases, with 13 bases between. For the CDR3, the DNA is TGTGCCAGCAGTTTGGACCGGAACGGGTACGAGCAGTACGTC. This sequence encodes CASSLDRNGYEQYV.

V is TRBV9 and J is TRBJ2-3; D gene unclear. The CDR3 runs to 16 residues. V lost 0 bases and J lost 2, with 13 bases in between. The germline gives CDR1 SGDLS, CDR2 YYNGEE. As DNA, the CDR3 is TGTGCCAGCAGCGTAGGTCCGGGCCAATCCACAGATACGCAGTATTTT. Protein product: CASSVGPGQSTDTQYF.

This clone came up once. J is TRBJ2-1 and V is TRBV11-2; maybe TRBD2 (6 bases). The CDR3 runs to 15 residues. Germline V gene data show CDR1 as SGHAT and CDR2 as FQNNGV. Trimming cost V 4 bases and J 3 bases, with 13 bases left between them. CDR3 amino acids: CASSSLPGGYNEQFF. The CDR3 DNA reads TGTGCCAGCAGCTCCCTACCCGGGGGCTACAATGAGCAGTTCTTC.

For this clone: Sequence at one end of the junction differs from germline and may be a read error. The rearrangement links TRBV28 to TRBJ1-5; D may be TRBD1 (5 bases). This CDR3 region has 14 residues. From germline, CDR1 is MDHEN and CDR2 SYDVKM. In nucleotides, the CDR3 is TGTGCCACCAGTCCTGGGGGAAGCAATCAGCCCCAGCATTTT. This sequence encodes CATSPGGSNQPQHF. Complete variable domain (other parts from reference TRBV28 and TRBJ1-5): DVKVTQSSRYLVKRTGEKVFLECVQDMDHENMFWYRQDPGLGLRLIYFSYDVKMKEKGDIPEGYSVSREKKERFSLILESASTNQTSMYLCATSPGGSNQPQHFGDGTRLSIL.

The chain couples TRBV9 to TRBJ1-3; D is unresolved. Looked up from germline, CDR1 is SGDLS and CDR2 is YYNGEE. V gave up 4 bases and J gave up 0 bases, with 17 bases separating them. CDR3 size: 17 residues. CDR3 region: CASSPWASPGSGNTIYF. The CDR3 DNA reads TGTGCCAGCAGCCCTTGGGCCAGCCCTGGCTCTGGAAACACCATATATTTT.

The chain combines TRBV28 with TRBJ1-1; D is undetermined. The length of the CDR3 is 13 residues. Trimming pared 8 bases from V and 2 bases from J, leaving 12 bases between. CDR1 and CDR2 (germline): MDHEN, SYDVKM. The CDR3 protein is CASSHWLNTEAFF. The CDR3 DNA is TGTGCCAGCTCTCACTGGTTAAACACTGAAGCTTTCTTT.

V gene TRBV11-2 combines with J gene TRBJ2-7; no definite D call. CDR1 and CDR2 from the germline V gene are SGHAT and FQNNGV. The CDR3 sequence is 14 residues long. V gave up 1 base and J gave up 3 bases, with 10 bases separating them. The CDR3 DNA is TGTGCCAGCAGCTTAGCTGCCCTGTACTACGAGCAGTACTTC. Its protein product is CASSLAALYYEQYF.

The chain is built from TRBV29-1 and TRBJ1-1; D gene ambiguous. Germline assignment: CDR1 SQVTM and CDR2 ANQGSEA. V was shortened by 6 bases and J by 1 base, with 12 bases between the two germline ends. This CDR3 contains 13 residues. The CDR3 nucleotides are TGCAGCGTCTCGGGCAGTGCGAACACTGAAGCTTTCTTT. Encoded protein: CSVSGSANTEAFF.

J is TRBJ1-2 and V is TRBV6-5; TRBD1 aligns across 7 bases. Germline lookup yields CDR1 MNHEY and CDR2 SVGAGI. The CDR3 sequence is 15 residues long. V shed 4 bases, J shed 8 bases, and the junction held 13 bases outside the gene matches. The CDR3 loop reads CASSSPGQLRRGYTF. CDR3 nucleotide sequence: TGTGCCAGCAGTTCCCCGGGACAGCTCCGTCGGGGCTACACCTTC.

The genes are TRBV29-1 and TRBJ2-3; 11 bases agree with TRBD2. The germline V gene has CDR1 SQVTM and CDR2 ANQGSEA. This CDR3 has 13 amino acids. V gave up 8 bases and J gave up 4 bases; unmatched junction bases: 5. The CDR3 loop reads CSLPGLAADTQYF. CDR3 bases: TGCAGCCTACCGGGACTAGCGGCAGATACGCAGTATTTT.